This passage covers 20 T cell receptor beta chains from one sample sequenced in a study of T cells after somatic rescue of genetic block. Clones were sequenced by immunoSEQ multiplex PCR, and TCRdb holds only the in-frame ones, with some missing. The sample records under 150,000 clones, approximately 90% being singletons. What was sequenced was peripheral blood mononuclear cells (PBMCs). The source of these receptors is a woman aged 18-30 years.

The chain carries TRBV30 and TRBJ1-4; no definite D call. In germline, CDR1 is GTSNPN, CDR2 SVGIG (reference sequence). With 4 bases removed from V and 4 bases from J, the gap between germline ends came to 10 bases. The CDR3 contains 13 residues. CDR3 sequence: CAWTRVGNEKLFF. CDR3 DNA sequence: TGTGCCTGGACTCGGGTGGGTAATGAAAAACTGTTTTTT.

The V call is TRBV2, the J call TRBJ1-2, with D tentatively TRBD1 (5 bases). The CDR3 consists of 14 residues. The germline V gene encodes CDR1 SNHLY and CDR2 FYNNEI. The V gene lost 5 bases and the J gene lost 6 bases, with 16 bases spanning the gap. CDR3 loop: CASSYRLGDDGYTF. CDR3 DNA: TGTGCCAGCAGTTACCGCTTGGGGGATGATGGCTACACCTTC.

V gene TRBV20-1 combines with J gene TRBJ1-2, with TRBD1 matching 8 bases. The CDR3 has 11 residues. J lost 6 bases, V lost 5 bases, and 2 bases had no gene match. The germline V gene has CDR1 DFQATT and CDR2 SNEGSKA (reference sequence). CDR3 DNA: TGCAGTGCTGGACAGGGTCATGGCTACACCTTC. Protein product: CSAGQGHGYTF.

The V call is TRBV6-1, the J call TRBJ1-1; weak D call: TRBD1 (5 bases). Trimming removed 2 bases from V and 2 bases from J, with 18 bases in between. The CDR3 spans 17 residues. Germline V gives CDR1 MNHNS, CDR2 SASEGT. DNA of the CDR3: TGTGCCAGCAGTGAATTTCGGGGGTTGGGGGGAAACACTGAAGCTTTCTTT. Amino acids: CASSEFRGLGGNTEAFF.

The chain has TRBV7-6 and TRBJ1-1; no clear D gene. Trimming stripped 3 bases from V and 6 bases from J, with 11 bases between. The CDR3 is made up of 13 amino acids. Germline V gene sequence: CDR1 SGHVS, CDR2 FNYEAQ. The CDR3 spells CASSFGGLAEAFF. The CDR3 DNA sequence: TGTGCCAGCAGCTTTGGAGGCTTGGCTGAAGCTTTCTTT.

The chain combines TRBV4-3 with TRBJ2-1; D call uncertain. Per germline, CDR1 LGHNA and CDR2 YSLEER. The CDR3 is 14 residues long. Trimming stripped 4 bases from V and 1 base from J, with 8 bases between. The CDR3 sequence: CASSLLGSYNEQFF. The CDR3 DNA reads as TGCGCCAGCAGCCTCCTTGGGTCCTACAATGAGCAGTTCTTC.

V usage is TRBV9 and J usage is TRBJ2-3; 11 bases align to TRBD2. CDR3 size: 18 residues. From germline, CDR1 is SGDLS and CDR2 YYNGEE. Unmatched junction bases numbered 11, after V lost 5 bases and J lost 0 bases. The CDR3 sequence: CASSRRLAGLTSTDTQYF. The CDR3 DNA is TGTGCCAGCAGTCGAAGACTAGCGGGACTCACTAGCACAGATACGCAGTATTTT.

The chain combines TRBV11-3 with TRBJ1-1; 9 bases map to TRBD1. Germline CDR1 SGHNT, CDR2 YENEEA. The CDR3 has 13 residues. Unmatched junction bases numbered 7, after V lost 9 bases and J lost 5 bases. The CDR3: CARDRGARTEAFF. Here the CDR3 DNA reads TGTGCCAGAGACAGGGGGGCAAGGACTGAAGCTTTCTTT.

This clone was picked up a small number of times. CDR3 nucleotides: TGTGCCAGCAGTGCATCAGAGAGCTCCTACGAGCAGTACTTC. Its protein is CASSASESSYEQYF. The rearrangement uses TRBV6-4 and TRBJ2-7; D not certain. Trimming pared 4 bases from V and 0 bases from J, leaving 10 bases between. Germline V gene data show CDR1 as MRHNA and CDR2 as SNTAGT. The CDR3 covers 14 residues.

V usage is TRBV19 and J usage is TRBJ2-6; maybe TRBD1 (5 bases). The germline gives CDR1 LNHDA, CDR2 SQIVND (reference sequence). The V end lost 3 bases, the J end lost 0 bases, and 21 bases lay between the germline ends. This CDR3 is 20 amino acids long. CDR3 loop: CASSMLSGALHDSGANVLTF. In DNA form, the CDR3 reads TGTGCCAGTAGTATGTTATCTGGGGCATTACACGACTCTGGGGCCAACGTCCTGACTTTC.

The CDR3: CASSPGGPANYGYTF. The CDR3 region has the DNA TGTGCCAGCAGCCCTGGGGGTCCAGCTAACTATGGCTACACCTTC. The chain links TRBV9 to TRBJ1-2; D is possibly TRBD1 (5 bases). In germline, CDR1 is SGDLS, CDR2 YYNGEE. The V end lost 4 bases, the J end lost 0 bases, and 13 bases lay between the germline ends. This CDR3 has 15 residues.

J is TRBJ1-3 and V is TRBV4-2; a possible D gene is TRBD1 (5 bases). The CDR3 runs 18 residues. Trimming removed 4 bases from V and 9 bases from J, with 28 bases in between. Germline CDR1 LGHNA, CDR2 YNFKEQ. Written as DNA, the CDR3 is TGTGCCAGCAGCCGGTATACCGGGGGGGGGTCCGGCTTTGGCACCATATATTTT. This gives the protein CASSRYTGGGSGFGTIYF.

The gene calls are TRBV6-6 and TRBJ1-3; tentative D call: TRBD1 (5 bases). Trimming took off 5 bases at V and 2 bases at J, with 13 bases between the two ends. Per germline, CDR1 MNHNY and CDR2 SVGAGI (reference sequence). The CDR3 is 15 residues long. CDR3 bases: TGTGCCAGCAGTAGATCCGGGACGGCTGGAAACACCATATATTTT. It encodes CASSRSGTAGNTIYF.

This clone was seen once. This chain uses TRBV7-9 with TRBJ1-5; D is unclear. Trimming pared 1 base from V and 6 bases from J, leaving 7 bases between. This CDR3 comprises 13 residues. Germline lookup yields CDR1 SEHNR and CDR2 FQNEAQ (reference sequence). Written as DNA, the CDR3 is TGTGCCAGCAGCTTAGACGGGTCTCAGCCCCAGCATTTT. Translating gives CASSLDGSQPQHF.

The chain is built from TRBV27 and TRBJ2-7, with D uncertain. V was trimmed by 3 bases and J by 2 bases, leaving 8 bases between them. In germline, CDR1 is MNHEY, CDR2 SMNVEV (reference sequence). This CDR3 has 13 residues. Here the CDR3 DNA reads TGTGCCAGCAGTTTCAGGAGCCCCTACGAGCAGTACTTC. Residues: CASSFRSPYEQYF.

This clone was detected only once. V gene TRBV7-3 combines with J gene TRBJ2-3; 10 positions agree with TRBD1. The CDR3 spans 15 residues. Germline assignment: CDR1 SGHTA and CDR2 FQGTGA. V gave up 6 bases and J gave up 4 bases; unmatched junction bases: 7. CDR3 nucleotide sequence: TGTGCCAGCAGTCGTGACAGGGGGCAGGCAGATACGCAGTATTTT. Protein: CASSRDRGQADTQYF.

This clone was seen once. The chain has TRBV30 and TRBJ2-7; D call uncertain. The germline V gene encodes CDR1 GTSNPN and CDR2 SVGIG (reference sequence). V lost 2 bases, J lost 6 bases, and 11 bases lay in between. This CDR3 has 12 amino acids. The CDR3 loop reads CAWSKGSAEQYF. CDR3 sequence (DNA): TGTGCCTGGAGTAAGGGTTCGGCCGAGCAGTACTTC. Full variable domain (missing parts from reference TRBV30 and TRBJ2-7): SQTIHQWPATLVQPVGSPLSLECTVEGTSNPNLYWYRQAAGRGLQLLFYSVGIGQISSEVPQNLSASRPQDRQFILSSKKLLLSDSGFYLCAWSKGSAEQYFGPGTRLTVT.

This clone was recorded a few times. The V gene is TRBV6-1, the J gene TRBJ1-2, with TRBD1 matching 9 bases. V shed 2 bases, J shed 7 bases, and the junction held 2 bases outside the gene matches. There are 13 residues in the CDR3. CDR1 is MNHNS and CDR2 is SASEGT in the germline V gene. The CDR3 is CASSEWGQGGYTF. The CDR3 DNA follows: TGTGCCAGCAGTGAATGGGGACAGGGTGGCTACACCTTC.

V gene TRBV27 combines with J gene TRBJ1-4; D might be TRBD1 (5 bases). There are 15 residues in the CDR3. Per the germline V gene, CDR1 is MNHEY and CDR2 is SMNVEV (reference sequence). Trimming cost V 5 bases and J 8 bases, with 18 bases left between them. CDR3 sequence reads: CASSPGSLGGEKLFF. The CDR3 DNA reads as TGTGCCAGCAGTCCGGGGTCTCTGGGGGGAGAAAAACTGTTTTTT.

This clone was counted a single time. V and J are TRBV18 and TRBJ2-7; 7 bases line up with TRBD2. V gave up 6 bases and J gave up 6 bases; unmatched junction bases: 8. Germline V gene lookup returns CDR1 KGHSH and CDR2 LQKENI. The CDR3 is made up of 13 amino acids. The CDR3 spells CASSRGVLGEQYF. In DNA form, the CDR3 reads TGTGCCAGCTCCCGGGGGGTCCTGGGCGAGCAGTACTTC.